This TCR beta chain was identified in a study of blood T cell repertoires in COVID-19. Overall study: Acute and convalescent COVID-19 specimens originated in the United States, Italy and Spain. T cells, B-cell-depleted T cells, or PBMCs provided the cDNA or gDNA that served as material.

CDR3 size: 15 residues. The J segment lost 5 bases and the V segment lost 5 bases, leaving 4 bases of the junction unmatched. Germline CDR1 and CDR2: MGHDK and SYGVNS. Per the authors' pipeline: Estimated nucleated cell counts came from reference gene primer amplification. Here immunoSEQ multiplex PCR was the method, and the copy in TCRdb shows in-frame clones only, minus some. That table furnishes V, J and clone size, whereas the DNA furnished D and trimming. The sample has about 350,000 clones, 88% seen once. Material: peripheral blood. V usage is TRBV25-1 and J usage is TRBJ1-6, with 9 positions matching TRBD1. The sequence derives from a woman in her sixties or seventies with COVID-19, enrolled during active disease. The CDR3 DNA reads TGTGCCAGCAGTCACCGGGACAGGGATAATTCACCCCTCCACTTT. Amino acids: CASSHRDRDNSPLHF.